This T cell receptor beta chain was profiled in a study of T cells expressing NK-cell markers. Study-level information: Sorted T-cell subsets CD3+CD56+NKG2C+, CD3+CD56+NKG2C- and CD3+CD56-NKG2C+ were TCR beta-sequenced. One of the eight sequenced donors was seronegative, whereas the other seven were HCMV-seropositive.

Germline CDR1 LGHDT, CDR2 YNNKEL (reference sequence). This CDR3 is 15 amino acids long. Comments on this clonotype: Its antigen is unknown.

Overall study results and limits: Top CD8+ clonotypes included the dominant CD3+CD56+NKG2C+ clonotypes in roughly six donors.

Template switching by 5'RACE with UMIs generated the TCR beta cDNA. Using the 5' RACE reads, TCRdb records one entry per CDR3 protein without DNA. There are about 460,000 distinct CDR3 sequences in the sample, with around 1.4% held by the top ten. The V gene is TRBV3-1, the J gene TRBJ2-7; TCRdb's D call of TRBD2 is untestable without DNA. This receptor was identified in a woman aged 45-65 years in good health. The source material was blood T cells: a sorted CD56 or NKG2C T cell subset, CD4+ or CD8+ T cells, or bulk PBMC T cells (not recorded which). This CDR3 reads CASSQTSGSSSEQYF.